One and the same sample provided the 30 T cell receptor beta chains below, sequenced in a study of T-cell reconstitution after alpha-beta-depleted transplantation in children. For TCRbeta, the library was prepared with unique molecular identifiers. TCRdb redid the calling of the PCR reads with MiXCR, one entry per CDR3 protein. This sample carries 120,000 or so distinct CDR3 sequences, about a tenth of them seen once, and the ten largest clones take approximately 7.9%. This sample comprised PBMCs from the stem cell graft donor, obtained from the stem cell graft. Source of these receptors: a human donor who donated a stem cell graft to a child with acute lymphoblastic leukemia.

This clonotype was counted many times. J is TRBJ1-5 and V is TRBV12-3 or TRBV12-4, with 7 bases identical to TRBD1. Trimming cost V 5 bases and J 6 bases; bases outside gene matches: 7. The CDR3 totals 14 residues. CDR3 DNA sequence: TGTGCCAGCAGTCTGACAGGGATCACTCAGCCCCAGCATTTT. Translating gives CASSLTGITQPQHF.

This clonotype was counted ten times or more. CDR3 residues: CASSLSFRGGGNEQFF. The CDR3 region has the DNA TGTGCCAGCAGCTTAAGCTTTCGGGGAGGGGGGAATGAGCAGTTCTTC. The chain couples TRBV7-2 to TRBJ2-1; TRBD2 might be the D (7 bases). This CDR3 region has 16 residues. V was clipped by 2 bases and J by 7 bases, with 18 bases between them. Germline V gene sequence: CDR1 SGHTA, CDR2 FQGNSA.

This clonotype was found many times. CDR3 DNA sequence: TGTGCCAGCAGCTTGGCGCCAGAAAACCGTTTTGGAGCTTTCTTT. Its translation: CASSLAPENRFGAFF. The V and J genes are TRBV5-6 and TRBJ1-1; D not certain. The germline V and J ends were trimmed by 0 bases and 10 bases, with 19 bases remaining between them. The germline CDR1 and CDR2 sequences are SGHDT and YYEEEE. This CDR3 comprises 15 residues.

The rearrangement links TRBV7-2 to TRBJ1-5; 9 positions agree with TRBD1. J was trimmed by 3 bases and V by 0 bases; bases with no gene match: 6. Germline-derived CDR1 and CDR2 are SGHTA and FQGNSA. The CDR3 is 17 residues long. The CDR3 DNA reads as TGTGCCAGCAGCTTAGCCCGGGGACAGGGACCCAATCAGCCCCAGCATTTT. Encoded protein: CASSLARGQGPNQPQHF.

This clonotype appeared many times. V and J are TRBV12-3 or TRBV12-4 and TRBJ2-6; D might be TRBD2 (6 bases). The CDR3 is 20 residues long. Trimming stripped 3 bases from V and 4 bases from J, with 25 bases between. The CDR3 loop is CASSFGQARTKLYGANVLTF. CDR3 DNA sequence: TGTGCCAGCAGTTTCGGGCAAGCCCGGACTAAGCTCTACGGGGCCAACGTCCTGACTTTC.

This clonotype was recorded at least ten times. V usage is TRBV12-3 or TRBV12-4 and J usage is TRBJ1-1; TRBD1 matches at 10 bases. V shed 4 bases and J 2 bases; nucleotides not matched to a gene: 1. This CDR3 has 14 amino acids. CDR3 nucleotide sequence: TGTGCCAGCAGTTCGACAGGGGGCAACACTGAAGCTTTCTTT. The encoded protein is CASSSTGGNTEAFF.

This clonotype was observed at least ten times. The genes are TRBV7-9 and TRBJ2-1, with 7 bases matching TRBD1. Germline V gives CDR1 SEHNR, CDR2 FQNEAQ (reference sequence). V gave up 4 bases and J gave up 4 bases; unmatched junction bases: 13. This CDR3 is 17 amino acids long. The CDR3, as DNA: TGTGCCAGCAGCTCTCGGGCCCGGGACAGCCATTACAATGAGCAGTTCTTC. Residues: CASSSRARDSHYNEQFF.

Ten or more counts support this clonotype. In DNA, the CDR3 is TGTGCCAGCAGTTACCTTAACTATGGCTACACCTTC. Translated: CASSYLNYGYTF. The chain is built from TRBV12-3 or TRBV12-4 and TRBJ1-2, with D unresolved. CDR3 length equals 12 residues. Trimming removed 4 bases at V and 1 base at J, with 4 bases between.

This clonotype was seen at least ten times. Here the CDR3 DNA reads TGTGCCAGTAGTATTGGGTCCGGGGGCACTGAAGCTTTCTTT. Translation: CASSIGSGGTEAFF. The chain joins TRBV19 to TRBJ1-1, with D maybe TRBD1 (5 bases). The ends were cut back, 3 bases at V and 4 bases at J, with 12 bases in the middle. CDR1 is LNHDA, CDR2 SQIVND, per germline (reference sequence). CDR3 size: 14 residues.

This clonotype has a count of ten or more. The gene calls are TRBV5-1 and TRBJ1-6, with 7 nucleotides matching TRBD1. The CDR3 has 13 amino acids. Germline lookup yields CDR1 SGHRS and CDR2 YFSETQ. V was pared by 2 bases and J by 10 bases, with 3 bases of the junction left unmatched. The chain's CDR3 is CASSLGGASPLHF. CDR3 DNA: TGCGCCAGCAGCTTAGGGGGCGCCTCACCCCTCCACTTT.

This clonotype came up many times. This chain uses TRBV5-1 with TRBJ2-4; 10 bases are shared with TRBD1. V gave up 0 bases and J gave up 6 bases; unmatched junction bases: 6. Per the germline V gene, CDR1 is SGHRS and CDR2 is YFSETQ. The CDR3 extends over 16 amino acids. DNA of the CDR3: TGCGCCAGCAGCTTGGGCCCCGGGACAGGGGTAAACATTCAGTACTTC. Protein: CASSLGPGTGVNIQYF.

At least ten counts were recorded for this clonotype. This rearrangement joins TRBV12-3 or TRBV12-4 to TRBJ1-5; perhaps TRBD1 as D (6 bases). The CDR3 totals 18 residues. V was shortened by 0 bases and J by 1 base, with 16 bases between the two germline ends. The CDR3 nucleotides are TGTGCCAGCAGTTTAGCTAGAAGGGGGGCGGCCAGCAATCAGCCCCAGCATTTT. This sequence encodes CASSLARRGAASNQPQHF.

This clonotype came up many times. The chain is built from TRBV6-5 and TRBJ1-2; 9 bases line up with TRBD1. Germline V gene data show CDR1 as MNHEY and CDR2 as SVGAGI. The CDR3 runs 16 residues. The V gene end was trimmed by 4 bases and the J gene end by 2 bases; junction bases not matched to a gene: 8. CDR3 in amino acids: CASSSVRQGENYGYTF. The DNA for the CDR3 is TGTGCCAGCAGTTCCGTACGACAGGGGGAAAACTATGGCTACACCTTC.

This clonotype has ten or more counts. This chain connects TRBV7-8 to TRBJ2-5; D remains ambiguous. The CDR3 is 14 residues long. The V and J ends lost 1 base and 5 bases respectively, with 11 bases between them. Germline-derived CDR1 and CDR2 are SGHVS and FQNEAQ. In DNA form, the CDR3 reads TGTGCCAGCAGCTTAGATTATCGGGCGGAGACCCAGTACTTC. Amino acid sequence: CASSLDYRAETQYF.

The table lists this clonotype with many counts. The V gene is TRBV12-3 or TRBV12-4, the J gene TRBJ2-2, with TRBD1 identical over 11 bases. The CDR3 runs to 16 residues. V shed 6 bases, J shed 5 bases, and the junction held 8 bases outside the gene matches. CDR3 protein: CASRSGTGGRTGELFF. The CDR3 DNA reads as TGTGCCAGCAGATCCGGGACAGGGGGACGGACCGGGGAGCTGTTTTTT.

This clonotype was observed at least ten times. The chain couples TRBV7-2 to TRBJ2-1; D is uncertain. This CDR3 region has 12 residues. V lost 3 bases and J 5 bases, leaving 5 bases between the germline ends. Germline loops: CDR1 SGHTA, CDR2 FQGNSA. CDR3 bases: TGTGCCAGCAGCTTCGGAGACAATGAGCAGTTCTTC. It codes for CASSFGDNEQFF. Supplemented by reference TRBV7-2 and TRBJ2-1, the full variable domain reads GAGVSQSPSNKVTEKGKDVELRCDPISGHTALYWYRQSLGQGLEFLIYFQGNSAPDKSGLPSDRFSAERTGGSVSTLTIQRTQQEDSAVYLCASSFGDNEQFFGPGTRLTVL.

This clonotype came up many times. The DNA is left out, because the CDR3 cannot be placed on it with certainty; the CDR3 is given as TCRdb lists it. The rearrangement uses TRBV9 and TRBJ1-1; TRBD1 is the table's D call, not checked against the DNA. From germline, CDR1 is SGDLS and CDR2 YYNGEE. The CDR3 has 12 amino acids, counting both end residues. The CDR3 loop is CASSVGPGTAVW.

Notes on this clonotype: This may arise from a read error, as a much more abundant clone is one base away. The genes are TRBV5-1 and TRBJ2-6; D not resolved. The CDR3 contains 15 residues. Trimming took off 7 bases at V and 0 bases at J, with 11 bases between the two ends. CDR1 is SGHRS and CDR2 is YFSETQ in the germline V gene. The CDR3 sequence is CASRMRSSGANVLTF. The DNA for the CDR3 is TGCGCCAGCCGCATGCGGAGCTCTGGGGCCAACGTCCTGACTTTC.

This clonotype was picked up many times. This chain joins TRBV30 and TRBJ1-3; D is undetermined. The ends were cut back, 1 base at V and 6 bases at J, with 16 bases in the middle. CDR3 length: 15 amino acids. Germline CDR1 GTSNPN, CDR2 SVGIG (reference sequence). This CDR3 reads CAWSARTAIVNTIYF. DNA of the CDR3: TGTGCCTGGAGTGCTCGAACAGCTATTGTAAACACCATATATTTT.

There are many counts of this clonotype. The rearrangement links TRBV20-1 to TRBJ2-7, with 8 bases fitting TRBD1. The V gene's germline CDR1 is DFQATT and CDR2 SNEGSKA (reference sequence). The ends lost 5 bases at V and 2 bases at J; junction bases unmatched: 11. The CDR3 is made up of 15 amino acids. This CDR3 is CSARPRQGIPYEQYF. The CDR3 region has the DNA TGCAGTGCTCGGCCCCGACAGGGGATACCCTACGAGCAGTACTTC.

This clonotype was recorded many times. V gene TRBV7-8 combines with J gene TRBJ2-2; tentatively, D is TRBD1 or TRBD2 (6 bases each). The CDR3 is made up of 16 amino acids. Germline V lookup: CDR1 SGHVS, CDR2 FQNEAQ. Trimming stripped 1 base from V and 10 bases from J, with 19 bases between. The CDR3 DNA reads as TGTGCCAGCAGCTTAGTGGCCCCACCGGGGGCGTCGGAGCTGTTTTTT. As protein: CASSLVAPPGASELFF. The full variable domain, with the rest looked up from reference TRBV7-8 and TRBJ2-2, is GAGVSQSPRYKVAKRGQDVALRCDPISGHVSLFWYQQALGQGPEFLTYFQNEAQLDKSGLPSDRFFAERPEGSVSTLKIQRTQQEDSAVYLCASSLVAPPGASELFFGEGSRLTVL.

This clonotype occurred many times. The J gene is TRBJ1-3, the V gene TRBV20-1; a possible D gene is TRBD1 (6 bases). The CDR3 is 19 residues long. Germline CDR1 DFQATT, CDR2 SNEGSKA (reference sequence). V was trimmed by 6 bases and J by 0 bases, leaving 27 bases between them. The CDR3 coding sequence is TGCAGTGCGAGACACCGGGACATTACAACCCTAAGCTCTGGAAACACCATATATTTT. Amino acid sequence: CSARHRDITTLSSGNTIYF.

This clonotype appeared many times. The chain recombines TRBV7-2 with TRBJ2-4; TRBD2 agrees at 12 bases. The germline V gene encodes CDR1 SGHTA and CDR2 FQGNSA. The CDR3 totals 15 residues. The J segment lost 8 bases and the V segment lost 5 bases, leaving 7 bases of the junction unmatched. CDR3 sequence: CASSALAGGQDIQYF. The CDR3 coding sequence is TGTGCCAGCAGCGCTCTAGCGGGGGGGCAGGACATTCAGTACTTC.

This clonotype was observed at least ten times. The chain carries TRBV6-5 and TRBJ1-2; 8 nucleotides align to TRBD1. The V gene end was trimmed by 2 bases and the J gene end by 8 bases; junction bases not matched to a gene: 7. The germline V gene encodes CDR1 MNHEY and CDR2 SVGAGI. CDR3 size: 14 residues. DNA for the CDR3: TGTGCCAGCAGTTACGGACAGGGCAGGTGGGGCTACACCTTC. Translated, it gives CASSYGQGRWGYTF.

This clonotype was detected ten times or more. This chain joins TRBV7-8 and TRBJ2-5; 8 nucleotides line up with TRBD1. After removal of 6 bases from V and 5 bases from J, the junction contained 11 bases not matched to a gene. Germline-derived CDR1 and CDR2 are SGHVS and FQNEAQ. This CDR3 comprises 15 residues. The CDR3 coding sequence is TGTGCCAGCAGACCGCCAGGGGGCCCCCGGGAGACCCAGTACTTC. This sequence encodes CASRPPGGPRETQYF.

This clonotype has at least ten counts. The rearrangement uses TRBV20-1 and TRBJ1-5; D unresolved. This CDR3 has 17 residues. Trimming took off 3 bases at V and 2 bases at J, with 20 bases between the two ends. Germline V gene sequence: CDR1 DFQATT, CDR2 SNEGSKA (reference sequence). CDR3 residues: CSASDSPLGWGNQPQHF. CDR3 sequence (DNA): TGCAGTGCTAGTGATAGCCCGTTGGGGTGGGGCAATCAGCCCCAGCATTTT.

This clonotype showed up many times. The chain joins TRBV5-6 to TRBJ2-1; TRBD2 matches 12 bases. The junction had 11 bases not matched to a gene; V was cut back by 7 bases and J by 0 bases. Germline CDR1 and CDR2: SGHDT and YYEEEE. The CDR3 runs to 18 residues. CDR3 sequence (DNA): TGTGCCAGCCTACTAGGACTAGCGGGGTTAACCTCCTACAATGAGCAGTTCTTC. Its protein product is CASLLGLAGLTSYNEQFF.

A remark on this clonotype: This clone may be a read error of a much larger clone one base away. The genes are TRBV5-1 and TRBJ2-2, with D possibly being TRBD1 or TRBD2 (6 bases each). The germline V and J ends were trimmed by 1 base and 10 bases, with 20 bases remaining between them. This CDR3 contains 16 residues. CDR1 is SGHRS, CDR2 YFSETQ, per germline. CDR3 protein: CASSLMLGGQAVELFF. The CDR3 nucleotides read TGCGCCAGCAGCTTGATGTTAGGGGGGCAGGCCGTGGAGCTGTTTTTT.

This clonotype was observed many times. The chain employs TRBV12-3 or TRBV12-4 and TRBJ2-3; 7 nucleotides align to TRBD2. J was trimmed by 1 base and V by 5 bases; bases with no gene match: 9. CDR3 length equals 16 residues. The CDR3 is CASSPILRGGTDTQYF. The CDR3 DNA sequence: TGTGCCAGCAGTCCAATCCTCCGGGGGGGCACAGATACGCAGTATTTT.

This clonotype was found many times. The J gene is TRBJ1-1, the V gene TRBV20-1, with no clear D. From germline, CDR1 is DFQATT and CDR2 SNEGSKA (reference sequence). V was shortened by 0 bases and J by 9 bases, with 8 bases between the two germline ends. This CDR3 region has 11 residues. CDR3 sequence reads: CSARDLSQAFF. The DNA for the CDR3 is TGCAGTGCTAGAGATCTGAGTCAAGCTTTCTTT.